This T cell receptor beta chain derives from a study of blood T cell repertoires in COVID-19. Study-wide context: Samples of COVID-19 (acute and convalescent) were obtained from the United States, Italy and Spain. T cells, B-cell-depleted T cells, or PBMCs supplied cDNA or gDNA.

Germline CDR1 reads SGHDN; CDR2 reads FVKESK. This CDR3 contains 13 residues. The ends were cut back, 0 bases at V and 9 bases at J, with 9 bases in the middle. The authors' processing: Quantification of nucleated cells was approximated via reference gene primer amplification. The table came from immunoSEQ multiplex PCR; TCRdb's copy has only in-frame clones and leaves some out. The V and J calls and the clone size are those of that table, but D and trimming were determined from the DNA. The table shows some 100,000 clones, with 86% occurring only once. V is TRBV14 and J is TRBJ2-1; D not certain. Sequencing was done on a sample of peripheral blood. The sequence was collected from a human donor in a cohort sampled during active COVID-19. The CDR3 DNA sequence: TGTGCCAGCAGCCAAGACGGAGTGGGTGAGCAGTTCTTC. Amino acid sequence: CASSQDGVGEQFF.